These 2 T cell receptor beta chains originate from one sample sequenced in a study of T-cell memory formation after mild COVID-19. TCRdb independently ran MiXCR on the 5' RACE reads; one entry per CDR3 protein. Among roughly 120,000 distinct CDR3 sequences listed, 15% to 20% were seen once. Sequencing was done on a sample of PBMCs or a T cell subset sorted from them (not recorded which). Receptor source: an adult woman who had mild COVID-19 (a few samples of this study predate the infection). Cell type and time point are not known.

V is TRBV27 and J is TRBJ2-2; 13 bases agree with TRBD2. The CDR3 is 17 residues long. CDR1 MNHEY and CDR2 SMNVEV come from the germline V gene (reference sequence). The ends lost 4 bases at V and 3 bases at J; junction bases unmatched: 5. CDR3 in DNA: TGTGCCAGCAGTTCTCCGGGACTAGCGGGGTACACCGGGGAGCTGTTTTTT. Its protein is CASSSPGLAGYTGELFF.

As regards this clonotype: A much larger clone is a single base away; this may be a read error. V and J are TRBV9 and TRBJ2-7; 7 bases line up with TRBD1. The CDR3 has 14 residues. Germline V gives CDR1 SGDLS, CDR2 YYNGEE. V shed 0 bases and J 1 base; nucleotides not matched to a gene: 1. The CDR3 DNA reads TGTGCCAGCAGCGTAGTGGACAGGTCCTACGAGCAGTACTTC. This translates into CASSVVDRSYEQYF.